This TCR beta chain was sequenced during a study of shared clonotypes between healthy human individuals. This clone was seen once. Antigen specificity is unknown. Over several immunoSEQ plates, each subset's genomic DNA was distributed in even portions. The protocol was immunoSEQ multiplex PCR, while the TCRdb copy is restricted to in-frame clones and leaves out a portion. Here the sample spans around 2,000,000 clones, 95% being singletons. Overall study findings and caveats: Unshared clonotypes carried lower generation probabilities than those common to all four donors.

J lost 10 bases, V lost 6 bases, and 4 bases had no gene match. The CDR3 runs 13 residues. Germline V gene lookup returns CDR1 SGHDT and CDR2 YYEEEE. Sequencing was done on a sample of naive CD4+ T cells sorted from blood. Subset in this sample: CD45RA+ positively selected. This sequence joins TRBV5-6 and TRBJ1-6; TRBD1 aligns across 10 bases. The source of this sequence is a man aged 18-30 years in good health. The CDR3, as DNA: TGTGCCAGCAACGGACAGGGGGAATCACCCCTCCACTTT. Its translation is CASNGQGESPLHF. The entire variable domain, with the rest obtained from reference TRBV5-6 and TRBJ1-6, is as follows: DAGVTQSPTHLIKTRGQQVTLRCSPKSGHDTVSWYQQALGQGPQFIFQYYEEEERQRGNFPDRFSGHQFPNYSSELNVNALLLGDSALYLCASNGQGESPLHFGNGTRLTVT.